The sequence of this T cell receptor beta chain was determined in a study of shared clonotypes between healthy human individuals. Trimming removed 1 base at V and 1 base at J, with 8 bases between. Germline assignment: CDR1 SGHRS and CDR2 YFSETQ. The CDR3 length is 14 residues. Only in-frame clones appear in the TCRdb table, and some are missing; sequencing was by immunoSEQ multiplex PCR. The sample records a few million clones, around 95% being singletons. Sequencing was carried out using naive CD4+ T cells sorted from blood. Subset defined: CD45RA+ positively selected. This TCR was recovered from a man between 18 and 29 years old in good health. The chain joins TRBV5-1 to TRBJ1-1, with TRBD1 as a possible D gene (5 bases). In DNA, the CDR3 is TGCGCCAGCAGCTTGTTGAGGGGGAACACTGAAGCTTTCTTT. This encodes CASSLLRGNTEAFF.